In its sample, the clone carrying this T cell receptor beta chain was seen a few times. The antigen is not known. The data originate from a study of post-analysis software for immune sequencing data. About the research overall: Relapsing-remitting, secondary progressive and progressive-relapsing forms of multiple sclerosis all featured among disease courses.

Broader study findings: Multiple sclerosis was associated with a significant reduction in normalized Chao1 diversity relative to controls. Elevated frequency relative to controls characterized 4 or 5 TRBV segments in patients, TRBV5-6, TRBV5-1 and TRBV20-1 among them. Same-batch preparations were strongly co-clustered by F measure.

Unique molecular identifiers tagged the TCR beta cDNA libraries. Yield was about 500,000 cDNA molecules from around 1 to 9.1 million T cells. TCRdb reanalysed the PCR reads using MiXCR and keeps one entry per CDR3 protein. The profile covers roughly 870,000 distinct CDR3 sequences, with about 50% appearing a single time and approximately 4.4% taken by the ten largest. V was pared by 5 bases and J by 7 bases, with 11 bases of the junction left unmatched. Germline CDR1 reads SEHNR; CDR2 reads FQNEAQ (reference sequence). This CDR3 region has 15 residues. Sequences were obtained from blood. This chain connects TRBV7-9 to TRBJ2-1; 7 positions match TRBD1. The receptor's source is a girl between 5 and 17 years old with multiple sclerosis. CDR3 sequence (DNA): TGTGCCAGCAGCCTGGACAGGCGGGTATTGAATGAGCAGTTCTTC. This encodes CASSLDRRVLNEQFF.